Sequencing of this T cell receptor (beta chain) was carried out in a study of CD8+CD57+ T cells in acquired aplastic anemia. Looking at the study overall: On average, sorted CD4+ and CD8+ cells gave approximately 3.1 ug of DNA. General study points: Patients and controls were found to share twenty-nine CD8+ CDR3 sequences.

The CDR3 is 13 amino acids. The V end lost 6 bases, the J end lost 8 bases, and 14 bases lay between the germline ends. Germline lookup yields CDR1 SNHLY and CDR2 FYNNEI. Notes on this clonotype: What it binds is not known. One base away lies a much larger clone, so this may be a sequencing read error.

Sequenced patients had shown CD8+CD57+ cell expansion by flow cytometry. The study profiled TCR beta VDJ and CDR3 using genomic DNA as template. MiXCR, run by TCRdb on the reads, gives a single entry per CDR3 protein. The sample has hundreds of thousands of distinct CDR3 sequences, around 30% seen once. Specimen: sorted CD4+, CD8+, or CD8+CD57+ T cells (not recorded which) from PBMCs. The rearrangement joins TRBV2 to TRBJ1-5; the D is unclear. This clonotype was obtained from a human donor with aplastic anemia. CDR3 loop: CASSGGLNKPQHF. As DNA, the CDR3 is TGTGCCAGCAGCGGTGGGTTAAATAAGCCCCAGCATTTT.